These 2 T cell receptor beta chains share one sample of origin, sequenced in a study of cytomegalovirus exposure and HLA in healthy donors. PCR was performed using 60 Vbeta and 13 Jbeta primers. Measured with immunoSEQ multiplex PCR; TCRdb has only the in-frame clones, and not every one. Among about 150,000 clones listed, around a tenth were seen once. The sequencing input was PBMCs. The origin of the receptors is a male donor in good health and CMV-seronegative.

This clone showed up just a few times. This rearrangement joins TRBV4-3 to TRBJ2-2; D is perhaps TRBD1 (5 bases). The CDR3 has 14 amino acids. Germline V lookup: CDR1 LGHNA, CDR2 YSLEER. The V end was cut by 0 bases, the J end by 7 bases, with 9 bases between. In nucleotides, the CDR3 is TGCGCCAGCAGCCAAGACAGGGCCCACGGGGAGCTGTTTTTT. This gives the protein CASSQDRAHGELFF.

This clone was seen more than once but under ten times. The chain is built from TRBV28 and TRBJ2-6; 9 bases map to TRBD1. The germline V gene encodes CDR1 MDHEN and CDR2 SYDVKM. The CDR3 loop spans 16 amino acids. Losses at the gene ends were 5 bases for V and 0 bases for J; bases not matched to a gene: 2. Here the CDR3 DNA reads TGTGCCAGCAGTCGGACAGGGGCCTCTGGGGCCAACGTCCTGACTTTC. This encodes CASSRTGASGANVLTF.